These 11 T cell receptor beta chains originate from one sample sequenced in a study of CD8 T cells in ankylosing spondylitis. Study outcomes and limitations: Within ankylosing spondylitis blood, a TCR beta motif made up of several highly homologous variants appeared to be characteristic.

TCRdb analysed the 5' RACE reads with MiXCR anew, one entry per CDR3 protein. Here the sample spans more than 300,000 distinct CDR3 sequences, approximately 8% being singletons. These receptors lack a known antigen. The sample consisted of blood, either unsorted or a sorted T cell fraction (not recorded which). The receptor source for this set is a male donor with ankylosing spondylitis.

This clonotype has a handful of counts. For the CDR3, the DNA is TGTGCCAGCAGCTTAAGAGGTACCTGGGATGAAAAACTGTTTTTT. Translated, it gives CASSLRGTWDEKLFF. The rearrangement links TRBV5-5 to TRBJ1-4; no definite D call. Trimming took 2 bases from V and 6 from J, leaving 14 bases between them. Germline loops: CDR1 SGHKS, CDR2 YYEKEE (reference sequence). The CDR3 spans 15 residues.

This clonotype appeared a few times. At one end the junction does not follow the germline gene, possibly because of a read error. This chain joins TRBV29-1 and TRBJ2-1; 11 nucleotides line up with TRBD2. CDR1 SQVTM and CDR2 ANQGSEA come from the germline V gene. This CDR3 comprises 14 residues. CDR3 bases: TGCAGCGTGGAAGGACTAGCGGGCCTCAATGAGCAGTTCTTC. This gives the protein CSVEGLAGLNEQFF.

This clonotype came up a few times. The chain joins TRBV28 to TRBJ2-5, with D possibly called TRBD1 or TRBD2 (6 bases each). Germline lookup yields CDR1 MDHEN and CDR2 SYDVKM. The CDR3 is 14 residues long. V lost 8 bases to trimming and J lost 5 bases, with 18 bases between them. The CDR3 protein is CASEPRGGGETQYF. CDR3 DNA: TGTGCCAGCGAACCCAGGGGAGGAGGGGAGACCCAGTACTTC.

This clonotype came up many times. The chain uses TRBV7-9 and TRBJ2-5, with 11 bases fitting TRBD1. Trimming cost V 4 bases and J 5 bases; bases outside gene matches: 3. The germline gives CDR1 SEHNR, CDR2 FQNEAQ (reference sequence). The CDR3 consists of 14 residues. The DNA for the CDR3 is TGTGCCAGCAGCTCGGACAGGGGGCTGGAGACCCAGTACTTC. Encoded protein: CASSSDRGLETQYF.

This clonotype has a handful of counts. The chain uses TRBV28 and TRBJ1-5; unclear D gene. The CDR3 covers 14 residues. The germline V gene has CDR1 MDHEN and CDR2 SYDVKM. V lost 3 bases, J lost 1 base, and 7 bases lay in between. The CDR3 loop reads CASSFVGSNQPQHF. The CDR3 bases are TGTGCCAGCAGTTTTGTAGGGAGCAATCAGCCCCAGCATTTT.

This chain links TRBV2 with TRBJ2-2; D gene ambiguous. Trimming pared 3 bases from V and 5 bases from J, leaving 13 bases between. The CDR3 extends over 15 amino acids. Looked up from germline, CDR1 is SNHLY and CDR2 is FYNNEI. CDR3 nucleotide sequence: TGTGCCAGCAGTGAGACGAGGATGGGGACCGGGGAGCTGTTTTTT. Amino acid sequence: CASSETRMGTGELFF. The full variable domain, rest sourced from reference TRBV2 and TRBJ2-2, is EPEVTQTPSHQVTQMGQEVILRCVPISNHLYFYWYRQILGQKVEFLVSFYNNEISEKSEIFDDQFSVERPDGSNFTLKIRSTKLEDSAMYFCASSETRMGTGELFFGEGSRLTVL.

This clonotype was detected a few times. The gene calls are TRBV20-1 and TRBJ2-1, with TRBD2 matching over 9 bases. After removal of 7 bases from V and 8 bases from J, the junction contained 9 bases not matched to a gene. Germline assignment: CDR1 DFQATT and CDR2 SNEGSKA (reference sequence). The CDR3 totals 13 residues. CDR3 sequence: CSVGGRATDEQFF. The CDR3 DNA is TGCAGTGTAGGCGGGAGGGCTACCGATGAGCAGTTCTTC.

The chain joins TRBV7-2 to TRBJ1-5; D perhaps matches TRBD1 (5 bases). With 5 bases removed from V and 7 bases from J, the gap between germline ends came to 15 bases. Germline lookup yields CDR1 SGHTA and CDR2 FQGNSA. The CDR3 runs 14 residues. CDR3 nucleotides: TGTGCCAGCAGCCTATGGGGGTCCGGACAGCCCCAGCATTTT. As protein: CASSLWGSGQPQHF.

A few counts support this clonotype. This chain joins TRBV6-1 and TRBJ1-2; a weak D match, TRBD1 (5 bases). The germline V gene encodes CDR1 MNHNS and CDR2 SASEGT. Trimming left V 0 bases short and J 8 bases short, with 13 bases between. The CDR3 covers 14 residues. The CDR3 DNA reads TGTGCCAGCAGTGAAGCGCTTCAAGGGGCGGGCTACACCTTC. Protein sequence: CASSEALQGAGYTF.

This clonotype was seen ten or more times. The V gene is TRBV4-1, the J gene TRBJ2-7; 10 nucleotides agree with TRBD1. Per the germline V gene, CDR1 is MGHRA and CDR2 is YSYEKL. This CDR3 contains 14 residues. V trimming: 4 bases; J trimming: 3 bases; junction bases outside the gene matches: 3. CDR3 sequence: CASSPRTGGYEQYF. In DNA form, the CDR3 reads TGCGCCAGCAGCCCCCGGACAGGGGGCTACGAGCAGTACTTC.

This chain connects TRBV20-1 to TRBJ2-7; TRBD1 matches at 10 bases. Germline CDR1 and CDR2: DFQATT and SNEGSKA (reference sequence). The CDR3 length is 15 residues. Losses at the gene ends were 0 bases for V and 4 bases for J; bases not matched to a gene: 6. CDR3 DNA: TGCAGTGCTAGAGACCCGGGACAGGGGAAGTACGAGCAGTACTTC. Its translation is CSARDPGQGKYEQYF.